The rows below give T cell receptor beta chains drawn from one sample of a study of blood T cell repertoires in COVID-19. Sequenced by immunoSEQ multiplex PCR; TCRdb stores in-frame clones only, minus some. The sample yields 99,000 or so clones, roughly 76% seen once. Material: peripheral blood. All receptors derive from a woman in her 70s with acute or convalescent COVID-19. Each CDR3 is given with its conserved first and last residue. The order of the fields is V gene, D gene, J gene, clone size, CDR3 protein, CDR3 DNA. The D gene is left open where the match is weak. Some rows have no size entry. The others give once, few or many, or a class for an expanded clone.

TRBV30	TRBD1	TRBJ1-1	NA	CAYEGQGITEAFF	TGTGCCTACGAGGGACAGGGAATCACTGAAGCTTTCTTT
TRBV2	NA	TRBJ2-7	NA	CASSSDRGSPYEQYF	TGTGCCAGCAGTTCGGACAGAGGATCCCCCTACGAGCAGTACTTC
TRBV7-2	NA	TRBJ2-7	NA	CASSLDSDRSPFFYEQYF	TGTGCCAGCAGCTTAGATTCGGACAGATCCCCTTTTTTCTACGAGCAGTACTTC
TRBV5-1	NA	TRBJ1-4	NA	CASSLPFGGTNEKLFF	TGCGCCAGCAGCCTCCCATTCGGGGGTACTAATGAAAAACTGTTTTTT
TRBV28	TRBD2	TRBJ2-1	NA	CASSYLAGGFNEQFF	TGTGCCAGCAGCTATCTAGCGGGGGGTTTTAATGAGCAGTTCTTC
TRBV7-9	TRBD1	TRBJ1-1	NA	CASSEVTGENTEAFF	TGTGCCAGCAGCGAAGTTACAGGGGAGAACACTGAAGCTTTCTTT
TRBV4-1	NA	TRBJ1-2	NA	CASSRRSQNYGYTF	TGCGCCAGCAGCCGGCGCTCACAGAACTATGGCTACACCTTC
TRBV19	TRBD2	TRBJ2-3	NA	CASKASGASTDTQYF	TGTGCCAGTAAGGCTAGCGGAGCTAGCACAGATACGCAGTATTTT
TRBV19	TRBD2	TRBJ2-1	NA	CASRRTSGTYNEQFF	TGTGCCAGTAGGCGGACTAGCGGGACCTACAATGAGCAGTTCTTC
TRBV30	NA	TRBJ1-2	NA	CAWGGDIYGYTF	TGTGCCTGGGGCGGAGATATCTATGGCTACACCTTC
TRBV30	NA	TRBJ1-4	NA	CARDTGGEKLFF	TGTGCCCGGGACACGGGGGGGGAAAAACTGTTTTTT
TRBV11-2	TRBD1	TRBJ2-7	once	CASSLVGQGHTYEQYF	TGTGCCAGCAGCTTAGTCGGACAGGGCCATACCTACGAGCAGTACTTC
TRBV27	NA	TRBJ1-1	NA	CASSSRLNTEAFF	TGTGCCAGCAGTTCGCGCCTGAACACTGAAGCTTTCTTT
TRBV7-2	NA	TRBJ1-1	NA	CASSLEEGNWETEAFF	TGTGCCAGCAGCTTAGAGGAGGGGAACTGGGAAACTGAAGCTTTCTTT
TRBV6-2/TRBV6-3	NA	TRBJ1-5	NA	CASSLEGGQPQHF	TGTGCCAGCAGTCTCGAAGGGGGTCAGCCCCAGCATTTT
TRBV19	TRBD1	TRBJ1-2	NA	CASRVQGAVGYTF	TGTGCCAGTAGGGTACAGGGGGCCGTTGGCTACACCTTC
TRBV6-5	NA	TRBJ2-2	NA	CASSSQNTGELFF	TGTGCCAGCAGTTCCCAGAACACCGGGGAGCTGTTTTTT
TRBV20-1	TRBD1	TRBJ1-5	NA	CSASGQGARNQPQHF	TGCAGTGCTAGTGGACAGGGGGCGCGAAATCAGCCCCAGCATTTT
TRBV2	NA	TRBJ2-6	NA	CASSENPWAGGANVLTF	TGTGCCAGCAGTGAAAACCCGTGGGCTGGAGGGGCCAACGTCCTGACTTTC
TRBV4-1	TRBD2	TRBJ2-1	NA	CASSQGTSASYNEQFF	TGCGCCAGCAGCCAAGGGACTAGCGCCTCCTACAATGAGCAGTTCTTC
TRBV7-2	NA	TRBJ1-1	NA	CASLQGSNTEAFF	TGTGCCAGCTTACAGGGTTCGAACACTGAAGCTTTCTTT
TRBV28	NA	TRBJ2-7	NA	CASSLTGRAEQYF	TGTGCCAGCAGTTTAACCGGCAGGGCCGAGCAGTACTTC
TRBV30	TRBD1	TRBJ1-1	NA	CAWSAGGTEAFF	TGTGCCTGGAGTGCAGGGGGCACTGAAGCTTTCTTT
TRBV29-1	NA	TRBJ1-5	NA	CSVETEGGGPQHF	TGCAGCGTTGAGACAGAAGGGGGGGGGCCCCAGCATTTT
TRBV28	NA	TRBJ2-3	NA	CASSWQGLGISDTQYF	TGTGCCAGCAGTTGGCAGGGGTTGGGAATATCGGATACGCAGTATTTT
TRBV6-5	TRBD2	TRBJ2-2	few	CASNRLAGGAGELFF	TGTGCCAGCAACCGACTAGCGGGAGGGGCCGGGGAGCTGTTTTTT
TRBV6-6	NA	TRBJ1-4	NA	CASSPSGPPGGKLFF	TGTGCCAGCAGCCCCAGTGGTCCGCCAGGTGGAAAACTGTTTTTT
TRBV6-2/TRBV6-3	TRBD1	TRBJ1-5	NA	CASSAQTGGYQPQHF	TGTGCCAGCAGCGCACAGACAGGGGGCTATCAGCCCCAGCATTTT
TRBV6-1	TRBD2	TRBJ2-1	NA	CASSAQSTSGSTGEQFF	TGTGCCAGCAGTGCACAAAGTACTAGCGGGAGTACGGGGGAGCAGTTCTTC
TRBV28	NA	TRBJ2-7	NA	CASSPTVYEQYF	TGTGCCAGCAGCCCCACGGTCTACGAGCAGTACTTC
TRBV20-1	NA	TRBJ1-1	NA	CSKIRTRQAFF	TGCAGTAAGATCCGGACACGCCAAGCTTTCTTT
TRBV7-2	TRBD2	TRBJ2-4	NA	CASSSLGLAAIAKNIQYF	TGTGCCAGCAGCTCCCTGGGACTAGCGGCAATAGCCAAAAACATTCAGTACTTC
TRBV11-3	TRBD1	TRBJ2-7	NA	CASSTGTGVYEQYF	TGTGCCAGCAGCACCGGGACAGGAGTCTACGAGCAGTACTTC
TRBV6-2/TRBV6-3	TRBD1	TRBJ1-5	NA	CASNPTGGLDQPQHF	TGTGCCAGCAACCCGACAGGGGGTCTGGATCAGCCCCAGCATTTT
TRBV14	TRBD2	TRBJ2-3	NA	CASSSRLAGPKGVGTDTQYF	TGTGCCAGCAGCTCGAGACTAGCGGGGCCTAAAGGGGTCGGCACAGATACGCAGTATTTT
TRBV7-2	NA	TRBJ1-1	NA	CASSLSAKLGAGTEAFF	TGTGCCAGCAGCTTATCCGCCAAGCTGGGGGCCGGGACTGAAGCTTTCTTT
TRBV30	NA	TRBJ1-6	NA	CAWSGGSPLHF	TGTGCCTGGAGTGGCGGTTCACCCCTCCACTTT
TRBV6-2/TRBV6-3	TRBD1	TRBJ1-5	NA	CASSYRQGASEQPQHF	TGTGCCAGCAGTTACCGACAGGGGGCGTCTGAGCAGCCCCAGCATTTT